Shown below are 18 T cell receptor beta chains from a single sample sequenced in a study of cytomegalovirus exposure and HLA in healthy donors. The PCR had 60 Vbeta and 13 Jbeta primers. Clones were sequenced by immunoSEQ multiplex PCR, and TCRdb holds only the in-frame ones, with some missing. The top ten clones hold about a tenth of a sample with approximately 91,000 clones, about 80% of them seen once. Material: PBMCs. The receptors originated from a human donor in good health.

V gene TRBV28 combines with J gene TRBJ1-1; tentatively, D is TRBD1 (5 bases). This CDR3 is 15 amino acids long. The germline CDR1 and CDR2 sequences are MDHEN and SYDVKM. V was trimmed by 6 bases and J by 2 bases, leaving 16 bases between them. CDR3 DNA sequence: TGTGCCAGCAGCCCCCCGGGGGGGGGAAACACTGAAGCTTTCTTT. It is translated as CASSPPGGGNTEAFF.

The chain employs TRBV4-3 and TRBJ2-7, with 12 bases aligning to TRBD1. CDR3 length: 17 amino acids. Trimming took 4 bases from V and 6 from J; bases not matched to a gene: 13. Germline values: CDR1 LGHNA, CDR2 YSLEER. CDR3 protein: CASSLGTGGSGFLEQYF. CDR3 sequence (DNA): TGCGCCAGCAGCCTAGGGACAGGGGGCTCTGGTTTTCTCGAGCAGTACTTC.

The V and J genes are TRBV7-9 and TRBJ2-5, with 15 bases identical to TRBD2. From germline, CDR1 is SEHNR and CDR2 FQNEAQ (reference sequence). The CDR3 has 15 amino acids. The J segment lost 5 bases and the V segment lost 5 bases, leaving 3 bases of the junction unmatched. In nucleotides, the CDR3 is TGTGCCAGCAGCGCCGGGACTAGCGGGAGGGAGACCCAGTACTTC. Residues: CASSAGTSGRETQYF.

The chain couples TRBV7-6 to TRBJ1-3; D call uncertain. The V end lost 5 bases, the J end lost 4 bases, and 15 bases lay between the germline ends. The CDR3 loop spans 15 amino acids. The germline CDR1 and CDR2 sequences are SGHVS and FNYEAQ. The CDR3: CASSAWDAGGNTIYF. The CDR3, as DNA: TGTGCCAGCAGCGCCTGGGATGCGGGAGGAAACACCATATATTTT.

CDR3 bases: TGTGCCAGCAGTCCGGGACAGGAAGTCGGGGAGCTGTTTTTT. Its protein is CASSPGQEVGELFF. The V and J genes are TRBV7-2 and TRBJ2-2; 8 bases agree with TRBD1. The J segment lost 7 bases and the V segment lost 6 bases, leaving 7 bases of the junction unmatched. This CDR3 is 14 amino acids long. The germline CDR1 and CDR2 sequences are SGHTA and FQGNSA.

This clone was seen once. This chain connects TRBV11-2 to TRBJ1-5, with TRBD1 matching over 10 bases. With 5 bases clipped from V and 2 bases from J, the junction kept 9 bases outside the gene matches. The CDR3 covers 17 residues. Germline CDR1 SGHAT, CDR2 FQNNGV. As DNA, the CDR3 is TGTGCCAGCAGCGGTCGACAGGGGGCAGGAGGCAATCAGCCCCAGCATTTT. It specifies CASSGRQGAGGNQPQHF.

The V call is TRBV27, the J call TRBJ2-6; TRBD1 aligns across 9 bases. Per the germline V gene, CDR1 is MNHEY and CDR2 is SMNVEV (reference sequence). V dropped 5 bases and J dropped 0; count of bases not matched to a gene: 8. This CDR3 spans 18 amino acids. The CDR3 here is CASSRTGTGYSGANVLTF. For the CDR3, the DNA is TGTGCCAGCAGTCGGACCGGGACAGGGTACTCTGGGGCCAACGTCCTGACTTTC.

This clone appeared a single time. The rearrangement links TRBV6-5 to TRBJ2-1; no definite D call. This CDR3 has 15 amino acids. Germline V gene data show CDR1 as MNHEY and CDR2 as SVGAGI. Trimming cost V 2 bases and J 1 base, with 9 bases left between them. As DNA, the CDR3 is TGTGCCAGCAGTTACAAGCCCCAATCCTACAATGAGCAGTTCTTC. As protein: CASSYKPQSYNEQFF.

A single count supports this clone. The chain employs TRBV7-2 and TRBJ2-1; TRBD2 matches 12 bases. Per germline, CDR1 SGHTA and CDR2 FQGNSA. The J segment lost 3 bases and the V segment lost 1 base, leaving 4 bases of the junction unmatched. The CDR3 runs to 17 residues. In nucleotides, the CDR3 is TGTGCCAGCAGCTTAGTCCTAGCGGGGGGGATCTACAATGAGCAGTTCTTC. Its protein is CASSLVLAGGIYNEQFF.

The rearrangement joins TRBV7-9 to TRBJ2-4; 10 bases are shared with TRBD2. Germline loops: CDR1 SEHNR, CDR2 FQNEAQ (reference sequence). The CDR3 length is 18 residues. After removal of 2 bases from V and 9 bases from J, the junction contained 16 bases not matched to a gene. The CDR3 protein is CASSLRGRASGSRGIQYF. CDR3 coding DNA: TGTGCCAGCAGCTTAAGGGGTAGGGCTAGCGGGAGTCGGGGCATTCAGTACTTC.

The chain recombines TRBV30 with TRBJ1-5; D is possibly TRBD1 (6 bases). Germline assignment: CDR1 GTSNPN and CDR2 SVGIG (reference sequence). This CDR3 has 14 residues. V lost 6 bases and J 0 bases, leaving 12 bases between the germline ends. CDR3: CACSQGYSNQPQHF. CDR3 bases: TGTGCCTGCTCTCAGGGGTATAGCAATCAGCCCCAGCATTTT.

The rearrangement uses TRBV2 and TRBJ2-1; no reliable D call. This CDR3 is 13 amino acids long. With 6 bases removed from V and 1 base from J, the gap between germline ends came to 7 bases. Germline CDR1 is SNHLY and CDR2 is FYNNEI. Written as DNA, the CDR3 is TGTGCCAGCAGGGGCGATTCCTACAATGAGCAGTTCTTC. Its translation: CASRGDSYNEQFF.

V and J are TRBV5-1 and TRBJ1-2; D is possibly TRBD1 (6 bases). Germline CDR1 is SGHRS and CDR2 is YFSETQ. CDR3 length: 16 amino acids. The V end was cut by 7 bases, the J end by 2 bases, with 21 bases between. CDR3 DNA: TGCGCCAGCGCAGAGGGCAGTGGACAGCTAAACTATGGCTACACCTTC. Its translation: CASAEGSGQLNYGYTF.

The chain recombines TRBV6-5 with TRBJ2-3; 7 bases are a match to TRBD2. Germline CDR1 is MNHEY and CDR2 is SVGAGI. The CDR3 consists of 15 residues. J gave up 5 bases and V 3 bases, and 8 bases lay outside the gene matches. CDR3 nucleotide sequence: TGTGCCAGCAGTTATTACAGCGGGATAGGAGATACGCAGTATTTT. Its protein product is CASSYYSGIGDTQYF.

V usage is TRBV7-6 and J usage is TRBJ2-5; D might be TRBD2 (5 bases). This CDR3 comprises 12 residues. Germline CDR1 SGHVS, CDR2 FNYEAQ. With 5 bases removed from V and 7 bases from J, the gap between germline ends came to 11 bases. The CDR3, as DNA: TGTGCCAGCAGCCCCCCGGCGGGGACCCAGTACTTC. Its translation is CASSPPAGTQYF.

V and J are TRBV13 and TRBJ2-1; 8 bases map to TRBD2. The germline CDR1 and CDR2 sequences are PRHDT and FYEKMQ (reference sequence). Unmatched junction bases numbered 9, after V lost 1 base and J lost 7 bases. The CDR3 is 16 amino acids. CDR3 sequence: CASSLDILAGRNEQFF. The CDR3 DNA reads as TGTGCCAGCAGCTTAGATATCCTAGCGGGTCGGAATGAGCAGTTCTTC.

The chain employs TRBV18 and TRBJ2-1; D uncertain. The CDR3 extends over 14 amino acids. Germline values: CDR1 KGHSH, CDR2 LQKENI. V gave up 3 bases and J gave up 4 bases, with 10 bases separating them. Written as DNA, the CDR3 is TGTGCCAGCTCACCGACGACTTTGTACAATGAGCAGTTCTTC. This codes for CASSPTTLYNEQFF.

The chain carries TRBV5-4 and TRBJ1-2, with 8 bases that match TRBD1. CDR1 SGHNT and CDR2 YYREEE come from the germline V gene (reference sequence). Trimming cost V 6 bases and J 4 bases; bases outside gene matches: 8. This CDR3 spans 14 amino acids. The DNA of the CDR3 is TGTGCCAGCATCGAATCAGGGGGCAGCTATGGCTACACCTTC. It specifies CASIESGGSYGYTF.